This T cell receptor beta chain was obtained from a study of blood T cell repertoires in COVID-19. This table comes from immunoSEQ multiplex PCR, and its TCRdb copy is limited to in-frame clones, with some not included. The sample has 150,000 to 180,000 clones; around 80% are singletons. This clone was detected a few times. What was sequenced was peripheral blood. The sequence was collected from a man in his sixties with acute or convalescent COVID-19.

The CDR3 region has the DNA TGTGCCAGCAGCGTTAGCGGGAGCGCAGATACGCAGTATTTT. Translated: CASSVSGSADTQYF. This chain joins TRBV7-2 and TRBJ2-3, with 9 bases lining up with TRBD2. The J segment lost 4 bases and the V segment lost 5 bases, leaving 4 bases of the junction unmatched. Germline V gives CDR1 SGHTA, CDR2 FQGNSA. The CDR3 length is 14 residues.